These 4 T cell receptor beta chains share one sample of origin, sequenced in a study of CD4 and CD8 cells across lung adenocarcinoma regions. TCRdb called the PCR reads again in MiXCR, with one record for every CDR3 protein. This table has 3,700 or so distinct CDR3 sequences, approximately 55% appearing once. The sequencing input was CD4+ T cells from the margin of a lung tumor. The receptors originated from a female donor with lung adenocarcinoma. The CD4 and CD8 labels of this study may be unreliable.

This clonotype came up once. V gene TRBV27 combines with J gene TRBJ2-1; 12 bases are a match to TRBD2. The DNA matches TRBJ2-5 better at its end, which makes the J call doubtful. Germline CDR1 and CDR2: MNHEY and SMNVEV (reference sequence). The CDR3 is made up of 17 amino acids. The DNA for the CDR3 is TGTGCCAGCAGAAGACTAGCGGGAGATCCCATACAAGAGACCCAGTACTTC. As protein: CASRRLAGDPIQETQYF.

Concerning this clonotype: At one end the junction does not follow the germline gene, possibly because of a read error. This chain links TRBV6-1 with TRBJ2-3; weak D call: TRBD1 (6 bases). The CDR3 extends over 13 amino acids. CDR1 is MNHNS, CDR2 SASEGT, per germline. The CDR3 coding sequence is TGCGCCACGGGGCTGGGGGCCACAGACATGCAGTATTTT. The encoded protein is CATGLGATDMQYF.

This chain links TRBV27 with TRBJ2-1, with 7 bases aligning to TRBD1. This CDR3 comprises 14 residues. V lost 3 bases to trimming and J lost 9 bases; unmatched junction nucleotides: 8. Germline CDR1 MNHEY, CDR2 SMNVEV (reference sequence). Here the CDR3 reads CASSFRQGRIEQFF. CDR3 DNA sequence: TGTGCCAGCAGTTTCCGACAGGGCCGGATTGAGCAGTTCTTC.

Regarding this clonotype: One end of the junction varies from germline; a read error may be responsible. This sequence joins TRBV4-1 and TRBJ1-4; maybe TRBD1 (5 bases). The germline V gene has CDR1 MGHRA and CDR2 YSYEKL. This CDR3 contains 15 residues. The CDR3 loop is CASSQSGGGGEKLFF. For the CDR3, the DNA is TGCGCCAGCAGCCAGAGCGGGGGTGGGGGTGAAAAGCTGTTTTTT.